This passage covers 4 T cell receptor beta chains from one sample sequenced in a study of blood T cell repertoires in COVID-19. Using immunoSEQ multiplex PCR, the repertoire was profiled, and TCRdb retains in-frame clones only, with some absent. In the table there are tens of thousands of clones, 75% to 90% of which are singletons. Specimen: peripheral blood. The receptor source for this set is a human donor with active COVID-19. The donor label of this sample is uncertain.

The V call is TRBV6-2 or TRBV6-3, the J call TRBJ2-7; the match to TRBD1 covers 9 bases. With V trimmed by 5 bases and J by 0 bases, 8 bases remained unmatched. The CDR3 loop spans 16 amino acids. Germline-derived CDR1 and CDR2 are MNHEY and SVGEGT. This CDR3 reads CASSLGPGQGSYEQYF. The CDR3 nucleotides are TGTGCCAGCAGTCTGGGGCCGGGACAGGGCTCCTACGAGCAGTACTTC.

The rearrangement links TRBV7-8 to TRBJ2-5; 14 bases align to TRBD2. CDR3 length: 15 residues. Germline trimming cut 5 bases from V and 4 bases from J; bases unmatched to any gene: 3. CDR1 is SGHVS and CDR2 is FQNEAQ in the germline V gene. CDR3: CASSVTSGGGETQYF. The CDR3 region has the DNA TGTGCCAGCAGCGTGACTAGCGGGGGGGGAGAGACCCAGTACTTC.

The chain links TRBV15 to TRBJ2-1, with D maybe TRBD2 (5 bases). This CDR3 spans 14 amino acids. V was clipped by 6 bases and J by 6 bases, with 15 bases between them. Germline loops: CDR1 LNHNV, CDR2 YYDKDF (reference sequence). The CDR3 nucleotides are TGTGCCACCAGTGTAACTTCGGCGGGCAATGAGCAGTTCTTC. Translation: CATSVTSAGNEQFF.

The V call is TRBV27, the J call TRBJ2-7; TRBD2 matches at 7 bases. This CDR3 is 15 amino acids long. The V and J ends lost 2 bases and 2 bases, in that order; junction bases with no gene match: 6. CDR1 and CDR2 from the germline V gene are MNHEY and SMNVEV (reference sequence). CDR3 nucleotide sequence: TGTGCCAGCAGTTTAACTGCGGGAGCGGCCTACGAGCAGTACTTC. Protein: CASSLTAGAAYEQYF.